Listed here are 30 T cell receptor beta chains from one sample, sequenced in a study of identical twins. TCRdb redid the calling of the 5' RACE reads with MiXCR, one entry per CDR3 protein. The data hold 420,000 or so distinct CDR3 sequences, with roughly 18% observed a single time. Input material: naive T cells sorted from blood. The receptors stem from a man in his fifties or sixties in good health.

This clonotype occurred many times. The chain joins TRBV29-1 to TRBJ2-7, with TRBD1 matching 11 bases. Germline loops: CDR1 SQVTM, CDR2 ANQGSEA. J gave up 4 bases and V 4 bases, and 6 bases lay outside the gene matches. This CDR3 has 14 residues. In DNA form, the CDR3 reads TGCAGCGTTGGGCCTGGACAGGGGGCGTACGAGCAGTACTTC. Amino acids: CSVGPGQGAYEQYF.

As DNA, the CDR3 is TGCAGTGCTTTACCCCGGGGGCCCCTTTACGATGAGCAGTTCTTC. Protein sequence: CSALPRGPLYDEQFF. V is TRBV20-1 and J is TRBJ2-1; D may correspond to TRBD1 or TRBD2 (6 bases each). This CDR3 is 15 amino acids long. The V gene's germline CDR1 is DFQATT and CDR2 SNEGSKA (reference sequence). Between the trimmed V and J ends, which lost 5 bases and 8 bases, there was a span of 22 bases.

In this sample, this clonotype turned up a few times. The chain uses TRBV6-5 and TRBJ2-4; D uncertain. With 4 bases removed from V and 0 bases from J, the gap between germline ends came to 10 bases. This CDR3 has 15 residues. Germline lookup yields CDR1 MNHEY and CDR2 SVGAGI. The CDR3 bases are TGTGCCAGCAGTTTCAGTTCCCTAGCCAAAAACATTCAGTACTTC. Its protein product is CASSFSSLAKNIQYF.

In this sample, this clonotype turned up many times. The CDR3 reads CATSTTGELFF. Written as DNA, the CDR3 is TGTGCCACCAGCACCACCGGGGAGCTGTTTTTT. This chain links TRBV15 with TRBJ2-2; D not certain. From germline, CDR1 is LNHNV and CDR2 YYDKDF (reference sequence). CDR3 size: 11 residues. V shed 4 bases and J shed 4 bases, with 1 base lying between them. The variable domain in full, with the rest retrieved from reference TRBV15 and TRBJ2-2, is DAMVIQNPRYQVTQFGKPVTLSCSQTLNHNVMYWYQQKSSQAPKLLFHYYDKDFNNEADTPDNFQSRRPNTSFCFLDIRSPGLGDTAMYLCATSTTGELFFGEGSRLTVL.

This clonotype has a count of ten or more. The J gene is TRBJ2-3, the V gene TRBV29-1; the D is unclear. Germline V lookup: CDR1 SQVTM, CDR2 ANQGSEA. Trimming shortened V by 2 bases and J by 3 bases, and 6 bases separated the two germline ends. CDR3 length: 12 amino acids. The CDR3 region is CSVERGTDTQYF. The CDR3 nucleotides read TGCAGCGTTGAACGTGGGACAGATACGCAGTATTTT.

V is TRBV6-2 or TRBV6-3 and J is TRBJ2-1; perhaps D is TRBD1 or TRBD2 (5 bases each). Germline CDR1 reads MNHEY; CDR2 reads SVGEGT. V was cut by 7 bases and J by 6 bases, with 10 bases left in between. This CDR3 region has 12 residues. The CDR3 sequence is CASTNGGNEQFF. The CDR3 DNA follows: TGTGCCAGCACCAATGGGGGCAATGAGCAGTTCTTC.

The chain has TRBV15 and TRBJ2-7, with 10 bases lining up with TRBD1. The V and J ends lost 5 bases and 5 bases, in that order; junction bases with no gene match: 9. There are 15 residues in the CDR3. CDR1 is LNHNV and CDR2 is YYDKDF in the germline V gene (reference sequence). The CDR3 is CATSAGTGVLHEQYF. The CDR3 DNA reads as TGTGCCACCAGCGCCGGGACAGGGGTACTCCACGAGCAGTACTTC.

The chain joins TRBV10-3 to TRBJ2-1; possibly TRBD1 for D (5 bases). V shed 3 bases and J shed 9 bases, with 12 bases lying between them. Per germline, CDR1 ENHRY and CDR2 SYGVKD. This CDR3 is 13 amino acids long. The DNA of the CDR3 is TGTGCCATCAGTGAAGGGTCCCAGGGTGAGCAGTTCTTC. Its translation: CAISEGSQGEQFF.

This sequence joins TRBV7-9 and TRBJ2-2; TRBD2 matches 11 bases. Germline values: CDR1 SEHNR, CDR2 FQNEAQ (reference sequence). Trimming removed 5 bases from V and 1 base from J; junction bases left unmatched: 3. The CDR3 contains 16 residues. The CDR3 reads CASSHGTSGNTGELFF. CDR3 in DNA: TGTGCCAGCAGCCACGGGACTAGCGGGAACACCGGGGAGCTGTTTTTT.

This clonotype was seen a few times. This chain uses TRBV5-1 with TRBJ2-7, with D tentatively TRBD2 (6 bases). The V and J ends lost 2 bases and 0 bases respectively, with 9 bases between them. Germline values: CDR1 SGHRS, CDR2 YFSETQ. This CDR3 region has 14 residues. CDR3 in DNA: TGCGCCAGCAGCTTTTTGGGGGGCTCCTACGAGCAGTACTTC. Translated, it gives CASSFLGGSYEQYF.

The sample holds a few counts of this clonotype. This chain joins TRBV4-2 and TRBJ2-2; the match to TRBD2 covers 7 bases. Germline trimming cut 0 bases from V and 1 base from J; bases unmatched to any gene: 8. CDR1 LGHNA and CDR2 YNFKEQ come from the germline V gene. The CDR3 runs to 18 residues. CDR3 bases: TGTGCCAGCAGCCAAGACGGGGGGAGGGCCGGGAACACCGGGGAGCTGTTTTTT. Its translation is CASSQDGGRAGNTGELFF.

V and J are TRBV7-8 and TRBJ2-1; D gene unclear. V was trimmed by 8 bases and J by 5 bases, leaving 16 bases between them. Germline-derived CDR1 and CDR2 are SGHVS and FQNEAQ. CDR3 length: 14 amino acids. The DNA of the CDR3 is TGTGCCAGCGTTAACCTGGCCCTTCACAATGAGCAGTTCTTC. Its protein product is CASVNLALHNEQFF.

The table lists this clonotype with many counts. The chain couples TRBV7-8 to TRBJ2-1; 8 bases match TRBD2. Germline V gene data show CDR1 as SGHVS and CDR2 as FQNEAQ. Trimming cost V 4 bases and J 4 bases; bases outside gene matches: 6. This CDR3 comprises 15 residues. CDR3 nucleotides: TGTGCCAGCAGCTACCAGCGGGGGACTTACAATGAGCAGTTCTTC. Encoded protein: CASSYQRGTYNEQFF.

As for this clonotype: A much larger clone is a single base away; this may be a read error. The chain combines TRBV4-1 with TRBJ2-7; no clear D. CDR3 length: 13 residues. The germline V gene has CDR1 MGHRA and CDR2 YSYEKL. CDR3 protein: CASSQGTHYERYF. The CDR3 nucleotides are TGCGCCAGCAGCCAAGGGACCCACTACGAGCGGTACTTC.

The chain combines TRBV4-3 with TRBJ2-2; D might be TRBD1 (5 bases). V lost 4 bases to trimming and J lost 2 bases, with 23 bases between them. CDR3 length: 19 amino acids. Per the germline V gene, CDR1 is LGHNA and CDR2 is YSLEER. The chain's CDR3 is CASSRERVGDSLNTGELFF. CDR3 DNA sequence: TGCGCCAGCAGCCGAGAAAGGGTGGGTGACAGCTTAAACACCGGGGAGCTGTTTTTT.

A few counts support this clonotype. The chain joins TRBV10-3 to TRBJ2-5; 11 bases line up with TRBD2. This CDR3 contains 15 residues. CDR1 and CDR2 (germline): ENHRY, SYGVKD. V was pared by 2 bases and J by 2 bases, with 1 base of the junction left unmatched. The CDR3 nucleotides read TGTGCCATCAGTGAGGCTAGCGGGGGGCAAGAGACCCAGTACTTC. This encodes CAISEASGGQETQYF.

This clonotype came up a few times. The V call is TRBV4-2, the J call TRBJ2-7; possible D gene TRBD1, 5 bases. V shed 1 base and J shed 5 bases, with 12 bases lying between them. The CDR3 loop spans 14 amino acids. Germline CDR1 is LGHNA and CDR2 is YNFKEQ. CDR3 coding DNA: TGTGCCAGCAGCCAAGTGAACAGGCGCGACGAGCAGTACTTC. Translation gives CASSQVNRRDEQYF.

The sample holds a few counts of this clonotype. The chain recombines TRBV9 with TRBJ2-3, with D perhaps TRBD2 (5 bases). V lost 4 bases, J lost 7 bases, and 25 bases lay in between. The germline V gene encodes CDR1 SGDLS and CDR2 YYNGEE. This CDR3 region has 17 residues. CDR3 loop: CASSLAGREVGLHTQYF. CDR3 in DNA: TGTGCCAGCAGCCTAGCCGGACGGGAAGTTGGGTTACATACGCAGTATTTT.

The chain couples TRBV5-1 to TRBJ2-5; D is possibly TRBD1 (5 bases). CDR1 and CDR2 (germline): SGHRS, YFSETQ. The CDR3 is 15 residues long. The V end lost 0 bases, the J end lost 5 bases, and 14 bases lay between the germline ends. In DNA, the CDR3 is TGCGCCAGCAGCTTGGGGGGCTCGACGCGGGAGACCCAGTACTTC. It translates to CASSLGGSTRETQYF. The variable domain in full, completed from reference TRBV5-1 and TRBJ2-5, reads KAGVTQTPRYLIKTRGQQVTLSCSPISGHRSVSWYQQTPGQGLQFLFEYFSETQRNKGNFPGRFSGRQFSNSRSEMNVSTLELGDSALYLCASSLGGSTRETQYFGPGTRLLVL.

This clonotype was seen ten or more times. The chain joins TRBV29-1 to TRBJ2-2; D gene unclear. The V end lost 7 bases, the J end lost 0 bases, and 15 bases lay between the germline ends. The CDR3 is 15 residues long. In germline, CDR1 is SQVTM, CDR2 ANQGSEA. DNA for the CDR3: TGCAGCGCCCGAGGTAGCAAGGCGAACACCGGGGAGCTGTTTTTT. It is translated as CSARGSKANTGELFF.

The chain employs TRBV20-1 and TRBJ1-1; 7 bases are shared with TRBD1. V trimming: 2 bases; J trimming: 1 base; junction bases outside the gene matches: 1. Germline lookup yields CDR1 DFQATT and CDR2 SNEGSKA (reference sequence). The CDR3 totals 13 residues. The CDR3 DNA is TGCAGTGCTAGACGGACAGGGAACACTGAAGCTTTCTTT. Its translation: CSARRTGNTEAFF.

This chain's CDR3 is CSARDSNHNSPLHF. CDR3 nucleotides: TGCAGTGCTAGAGACAGTAACCATAATTCACCCCTCCACTTT. This chain joins TRBV20-1 and TRBJ1-6; D uncertain. Germline CDR1 reads DFQATT; CDR2 reads SNEGSKA (reference sequence). The ends were cut back, 0 bases at V and 5 bases at J, with 8 bases in the middle. There are 14 residues in the CDR3.

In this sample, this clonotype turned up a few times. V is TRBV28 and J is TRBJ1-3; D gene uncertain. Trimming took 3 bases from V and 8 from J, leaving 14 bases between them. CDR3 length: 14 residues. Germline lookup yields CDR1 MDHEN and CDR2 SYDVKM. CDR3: CASSFTPGLDTIYF. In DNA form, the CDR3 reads TGTGCCAGCAGTTTCACTCCAGGATTGGACACCATATATTTT.

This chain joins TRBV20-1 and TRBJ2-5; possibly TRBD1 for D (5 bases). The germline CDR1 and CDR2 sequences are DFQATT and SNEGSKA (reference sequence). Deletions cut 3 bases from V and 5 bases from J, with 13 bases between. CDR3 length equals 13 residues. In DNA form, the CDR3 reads TGCAGTGCTAGGGTCAGGGTGGGGGAGACCCAGTACTTC. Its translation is CSARVRVGETQYF.

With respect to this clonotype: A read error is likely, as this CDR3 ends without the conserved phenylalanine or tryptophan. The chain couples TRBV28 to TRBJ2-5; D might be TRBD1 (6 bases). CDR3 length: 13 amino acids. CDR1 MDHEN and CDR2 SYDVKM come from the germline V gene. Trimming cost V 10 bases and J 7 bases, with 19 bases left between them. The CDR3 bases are TGTGCCACCCGCTCGTATTTGGGGGCGACCCAGTACCTC. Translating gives CATRSYLGATQYL.

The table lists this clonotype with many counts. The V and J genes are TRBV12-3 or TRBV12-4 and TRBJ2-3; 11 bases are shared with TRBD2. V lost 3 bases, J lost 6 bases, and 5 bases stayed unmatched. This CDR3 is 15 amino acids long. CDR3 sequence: CASSLMASGGDTQYF. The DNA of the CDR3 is TGTGCCAGCAGTTTGATGGCTAGCGGGGGGGATACGCAGTATTTT.

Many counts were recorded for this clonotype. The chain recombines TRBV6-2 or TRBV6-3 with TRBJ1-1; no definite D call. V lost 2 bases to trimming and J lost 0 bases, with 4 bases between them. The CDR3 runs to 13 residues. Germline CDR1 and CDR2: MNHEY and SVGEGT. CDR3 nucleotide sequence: TGTGCCAGCAGTTACCCTATGAACACTGAAGCTTTCTTT. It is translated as CASSYPMNTEAFF.

The CDR3 is CATRGADGANEKLFF. In nucleotides, the CDR3 is TGCGCCACCCGGGGGGCAGACGGGGCTAATGAAAAACTGTTTTTT. The chain recombines TRBV5-1 with TRBJ1-4; TRBD1 is a possible D gene (6 bases). Trimming took off 9 bases at V and 3 bases at J, with 18 bases between the two ends. The V gene's germline CDR1 is SGHRS and CDR2 YFSETQ. The CDR3 is 15 residues long.

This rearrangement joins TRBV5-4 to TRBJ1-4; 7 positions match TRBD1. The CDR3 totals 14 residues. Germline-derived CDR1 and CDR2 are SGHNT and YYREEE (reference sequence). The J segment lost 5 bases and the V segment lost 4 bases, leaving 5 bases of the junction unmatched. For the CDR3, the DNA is TGTGCCAGCAGCGCGGGACAGACGAATGAAAAACTGTTTTTT. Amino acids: CASSAGQTNEKLFF.

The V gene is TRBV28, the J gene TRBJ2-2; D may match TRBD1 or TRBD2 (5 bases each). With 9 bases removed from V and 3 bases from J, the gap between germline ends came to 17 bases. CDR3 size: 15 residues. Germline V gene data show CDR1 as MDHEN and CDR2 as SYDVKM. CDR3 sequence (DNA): TGTGCCAGTAAAGGATATCTGGGGGACACCGGGGAGCTGTTTTTT. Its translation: CASKGYLGDTGELFF.